This TCR beta chain was found in a study of OX40 agonist ivuxolimab in advanced cancers. The CDR3 extends over 17 amino acids. Germline V lookup: CDR1 SGHVS, CDR2 FNYEAQ. Trimming left V 5 bases short and J 4 bases short, with 21 bases between. The assay was immunoSEQ multiplex PCR, and TCRdb's table has in-frame clones only and misses some. The sample has about 96,000 clones, under 90% seen once. The chain uses TRBV7-6 and TRBJ1-3; D is ambiguous. This sample comprised CD4+ or CD8+ T cells sorted from blood, obtained in a trial of the OX40 agonist ivuxolimab. The clonotype comes from an adult with an advanced solid tumor such as melanoma, head and neck, liver or kidney cancer. The CDR3 coding sequence is TGTGCCAGCAGCGCCCTAGCGGGCAGCCAGTTCGGAAACACCATATATTTT. Protein product: CASSALAGSQFGNTIYF.